Listed below are T cell receptor beta chains from one sample, sequenced in a study of CD8 T cells in ankylosing spondylitis. MiXCR was run by TCRdb on the 5' RACE reads, yielding one entry per CDR3 protein. The sample lists fewer than 400,000 distinct CDR3 sequences; approximately 15% were seen once. Source material: blood, either unsorted or a sorted T cell fraction (not recorded which). The receptors derive from a male donor with ankylosing spondylitis or in good health (not recorded which). Both conserved end residues are part of each CDR3. Part of the rows lack a size; the others show once, few, many or a class for expanded clones.

TRBV7-9	TRBJ1-4	few	CASSLEVGVDLFF
TRBV29-1	TRBJ2-5	few	CSGSGISEETQYF
TRBV30	TRBJ2-7	-	CAWSGLAGALSYEQYF
TRBV2	TRBJ2-7	few	CASSARTDSRYF
TRBV2	TRBJ2-2	-	CASTGQGAVGELFF
TRBV12-3/TRBV12-4	TRBJ1-1	few	CASSFRGEPFF
TRBV2	TRBJ2-7	few	CASSPGLAGVEQYF
TRBV4-1	TRBJ2-1	-	CASSQVSAGGHRGF
TRBV4-2	TRBJ1-5	-	CASSPERGNQPQHF
TRBV5-1	TRBJ1-2	-	CASSLGQPLYGYTF
TRBV19	TRBJ2-7	-	CASSTYHSYEQYF
TRBV3-1	TRBJ2-2	many	CASRPRTSGTGELFF
TRBV12-3/TRBV12-4	TRBJ2-5	-	CASSPLQGRETQYF
TRBV4-2	TRBJ2-1	many	CASSPRGTSGFYEQFF
TRBV7-2	TRBJ2-7	-	CASSLERGHEQYF
TRBV5-5	TRBJ1-2	-	CASSVGDRANYGYTF
TRBV20-1	TRBJ2-1	few	CSADSPGQGGNEQFF